Each of the 27 T cell receptor beta chains below was sequenced from the same sample in a study of blood T cell repertoires in COVID-19. Data came from immunoSEQ multiplex PCR; TCRdb stores just in-frame clones and leaves some out. Of 60,000 to 75,000 clones in the sample, 65% to 90% were seen once. Material: peripheral blood. These receptors were obtained from a human donor in a cohort sampled during active COVID-19.

The chain has TRBV3-1 (or the pseudogene TRBV3-2) and TRBJ1-3; D not certain. Trimming left V 3 bases short and J 4 bases short, with 7 bases between. The CDR3 spans 13 residues. Germline V gene sequence: CDR1 LGHDT, CDR2 YNNKEL (reference sequence). This chain's CDR3 is CASSQSSGNTIYF. CDR3 nucleotides: TGTGCCAGCAGCCAGAGTTCCGGAAACACCATATATTTT.

The chain is built from TRBV19 and TRBJ1-6; 9 positions agree with TRBD1. Per germline, CDR1 LNHDA and CDR2 SQIVND (reference sequence). This CDR3 comprises 15 residues. The V gene end was trimmed by 4 bases and the J gene end by 4 bases; junction bases not matched to a gene: 2. In nucleotides, the CDR3 is TGTGCCAGTAGTAGTGGGACAGGGTATAATTCACCCCTCCACTTT. It translates to CASSSGTGYNSPLHF.

V gene TRBV9 combines with J gene TRBJ1-6; weak D call: TRBD1 (6 bases). Germline V lookup: CDR1 SGDLS, CDR2 YYNGEE. This CDR3 has 14 amino acids. V lost 3 bases, J lost 5 bases, and 9 bases lay in between. In DNA form, the CDR3 reads TGTGCCAGCAGCGAGGGGGTTAATAATTCACCCCTCCACTTT. It yields the protein CASSEGVNNSPLHF.

This chain uses TRBV7-2 with TRBJ1-6; a possible D gene is TRBD1 (5 bases). CDR3 size: 18 residues. Trimming left V 1 base short and J 9 bases short, with 22 bases between. Germline CDR1 reads SGHTA; CDR2 reads FQGNSA. The DNA for the CDR3 is TGTGCCAGCAGCTTAGGGGGCCTACCCGCGACCCCGGGTTCACCCCTCCACTTT. It is translated as CASSLGGLPATPGSPLHF.

In its sample, this clone was seen a few times. The V gene is TRBV7-9, the J gene TRBJ1-1, with D perhaps TRBD1 (6 bases). Germline V gene lookup returns CDR1 SEHNR and CDR2 FQNEAQ (reference sequence). The CDR3 spans 14 residues. With 5 bases removed from V and 6 bases from J, the gap between germline ends came to 16 bases. CDR3 region: CASSQDSVYAEAFF. The CDR3 DNA follows: TGTGCCAGCAGCCAGGACAGTGTCTACGCTGAAGCTTTCTTT.

This chain uses TRBV3-1 (or the pseudogene TRBV3-2) with TRBJ2-2; 10 nucleotides line up with TRBD1. Per the germline V gene, CDR1 is LGHDT and CDR2 is YNNKEL (reference sequence). The length of the CDR3 is 14 residues. With 6 bases clipped from V and 7 bases from J, the junction kept 5 bases outside the gene matches. Written as DNA, the CDR3 is TGTGCCAGCAGTCGGACAGGGGGAAACGGGGAGCTGTTTTTT. Its protein product is CASSRTGGNGELFF.

The J gene is TRBJ2-2, the V gene TRBV7-9, with a tentative D call TRBD1 (5 bases). The CDR3 extends over 11 amino acids. In germline, CDR1 is SEHNR, CDR2 FQNEAQ (reference sequence). Trimming pared 7 bases from V and 9 bases from J, leaving 9 bases between. The CDR3 here is CASIQARELFF. In DNA form, the CDR3 reads TGTGCCAGCATACAGGCCCGGGAGCTGTTTTTT.

The chain recombines TRBV7-8 with TRBJ2-1; TRBD1 is a possible D gene (5 bases). Germline V CDR1 and CDR2: SGHVS, FQNEAQ. V lost 1 base and J 4 bases, leaving 14 bases between the germline ends. This CDR3 comprises 16 residues. DNA of the CDR3: TGTGCCAGCAGCTTAGGGGGTGGGGCAACATACAATGAGCAGTTCTTC. Translated: CASSLGGGATYNEQFF.

The rearrangement uses TRBV6-2 or TRBV6-3 and TRBJ1-1; the D gene is possibly TRBD1 (5 bases). The ends were cut back, 0 bases at V and 1 base at J, with 15 bases in the middle. The CDR3 has 17 amino acids. Germline V gene lookup returns CDR1 MNHEY and CDR2 SVGEGT. The CDR3 bases are TGTGCCAGCAGTTACTCCCCAAGGGGAAGGAGGAACACTGAAGCTTTCTTT. Amino acids: CASSYSPRGRRNTEAFF.

The chain carries TRBV5-1 and TRBJ2-5; possible D gene TRBD1, 6 bases. The germline V and J ends were trimmed by 2 bases and 2 bases, with 7 bases remaining between them. The CDR3 runs 13 residues. Germline V gene data show CDR1 as SGHRS and CDR2 as YFSETQ. DNA of the CDR3: TGCGCCAGCAGCTTCGGACAGCAAGAGACCCAGTACTTC. It yields the protein CASSFGQQETQYF.

The gene calls are TRBV30 and TRBJ1-6; TRBD1 aligns across 12 bases. Per the germline V gene, CDR1 is GTSNPN and CDR2 is SVGIG (reference sequence). V trimming: 2 bases; J trimming: 14 bases; junction bases outside the gene matches: 10. The CDR3 is made up of 15 amino acids. The DNA for the CDR3 is TGTGCCTGGAGTTCTTTCCGGGACAGGGGGCGAGCCCTCCACTTT. Translated, it gives CAWSSFRDRGRALHF.

This chain joins TRBV6-5 and TRBJ2-3; TRBD1 matches 9 bases. The CDR3 length is 14 residues. The germline V gene has CDR1 MNHEY and CDR2 SVGAGI. Losses at the gene ends were 9 bases for V and 3 bases for J; bases not matched to a gene: 7. For the CDR3, the DNA is TGTGCCAGACCGGGACAGGGAGTGACAGATACGCAGTATTTT. It translates to CARPGQGVTDTQYF.

The V call is TRBV11-3, the J call TRBJ2-5, with a weak D call TRBD2 (6 bases). Germline V lookup: CDR1 SGHNT, CDR2 YENEEA. Trimming took 4 bases from V and 3 from J, leaving 15 bases between them. The CDR3 is 15 residues long. As DNA, the CDR3 is TGTGCCAGCAGCTACGGGGTAGGCGGGGAAGAGACCCAGTACTTC. It codes for CASSYGVGGEETQYF.

This chain connects TRBV10-1 to TRBJ2-1, with TRBD2 matching over 7 bases. The CDR3 totals 14 residues. CDR1 and CDR2 (germline): WNHNN, SYGVQD (reference sequence). The V and J ends lost 5 bases and 6 bases, in that order; junction bases with no gene match: 7. CDR3 region: CASSRSGILNEQFF. CDR3 sequence (DNA): TGCGCCAGCAGTCGCAGCGGGATCCTCAATGAGCAGTTCTTC.

Here the CDR3 DNA reads TGTGCCAGCAACCTAGCGGGGCAAGAGACCCAGTACTTC. Protein sequence: CASNLAGQETQYF. This chain joins TRBV9 and TRBJ2-5; the match to TRBD2 covers 9 bases. With V trimmed by 6 bases and J by 2 bases, 2 bases remained unmatched. Germline V gene sequence: CDR1 SGDLS, CDR2 YYNGEE. CDR3 length: 13 residues.

The CDR3 DNA reads TGTGCCTGGAGTGTACAAGAAAACACTGAAGCTTTCTTT. This codes for CAWSVQENTEAFF. The chain employs TRBV30 and TRBJ1-1, with D hard to call. The CDR3 extends over 13 amino acids. Trimming removed 0 bases at V and 2 bases at J, with 7 bases between. Germline assignment: CDR1 GTSNPN and CDR2 SVGIG (reference sequence).

The rearrangement uses TRBV5-1 and TRBJ1-4, with 12 bases identical to TRBD1. This CDR3 has 14 amino acids. The trim removed 4 bases at V and 8 bases at J, leaving 3 bases unmatched. Germline V lookup: CDR1 SGHRS, CDR2 YFSETQ. CDR3 DNA sequence: TGCGCCAGCAGCGGGACAGGGGGCTCCGAAAAACTGTTTTTT. Protein: CASSGTGGSEKLFF. Variable domain in full (rest from reference TRBV5-1 and TRBJ1-4): KAGVTQTPRYLIKTRGQQVTLSCSPISGHRSVSWYQQTPGQGLQFLFEYFSETQRNKGNFPGRFSGRQFSNSRSEMNVSTLELGDSALYLCASSGTGGSEKLFFGSGTQLSVL.

The V gene is TRBV9, the J gene TRBJ1-6, with unresolved D. V gave up 3 bases and J gave up 0 bases, with 7 bases separating them. This CDR3 contains 15 residues. The germline gives CDR1 SGDLS, CDR2 YYNGEE. The CDR3 DNA reads as TGTGCCAGCAGCGGCGGGAGCTCCTATAATTCACCCCTCCACTTT. This gives the protein CASSGGSSYNSPLHF.

This clone was observed at least ten times. The chain joins TRBV9 to TRBJ1-3, with 7 bases aligning to TRBD1. The CDR3 runs to 15 residues. CDR1 and CDR2 from the germline V gene are SGDLS and YYNGEE. The J segment lost 1 base and the V segment lost 3 bases, leaving 4 bases of the junction unmatched. CDR3 bases: TGTGCCAGCAGCGCCTGGGGACAGTCTGGAAACACCATATATTTT. The encoded protein is CASSAWGQSGNTIYF.

CDR3 sequence: CASSSRTGILNTGELFF. CDR3 DNA sequence: TGTGCCAGCAGCTCCCGGACAGGGATCCTGAACACCGGGGAGCTGTTTTTT. The chain joins TRBV7-9 to TRBJ2-2; 8 bases agree with TRBD1. CDR1 is SEHNR, CDR2 FQNEAQ, per germline (reference sequence). The CDR3 loop spans 17 amino acids. V gave up 4 bases and J gave up 1 base; unmatched junction bases: 8.

The chain has TRBV27 and TRBJ1-5; 9 positions match TRBD1. Germline assignment: CDR1 MNHEY and CDR2 SMNVEV (reference sequence). Unmatched junction bases numbered 4, after V lost 6 bases and J lost 7 bases. This CDR3 comprises 13 residues. For the CDR3, the DNA is TGTGCCAGCAGGGGACAGGGCCGCCAGCCCCAGCATTTT. This codes for CASRGQGRQPQHF.

The chain links TRBV1 to TRBJ2-7; TRBD2 is the table's D call and was not checked against the DNA. TRBV1 is termed a pseudogene. CDR3 size: 13 residues. The CDR3 DNA follows: TGCACCAGCAGCCAAGATCGGGGGGACGAGCAGTACTTC. It codes for CTSSQDRGDEQYF.

The chain uses TRBV18 and TRBJ1-1; 8 bases are a match to TRBD1. Looked up from germline, CDR1 is KGHSH and CDR2 is LQKENI. J was trimmed by 6 bases and V by 3 bases; bases with no gene match: 9. The CDR3 is made up of 15 amino acids. CDR3 sequence (DNA): TGTGCCAGCTCACCCTCCGACAGGGGTGGAGCTGAAGCTTTCTTT. Residues: CASSPSDRGGAEAFF. Using reference TRBV18 and TRBJ1-1 for the parts outside the CDR3, the full variable domain is NAGVMQNPRHLVRRRGQEARLRCSPMKGHSHVYWYRQLPEEGLKFMVYLQKENIIDESGMPKERFSAEFPKEGPSILRIQQVVRGDSAAYFCASSPSDRGGAEAFFGQGTRLTVV.

The V gene is TRBV9, the J gene TRBJ2-2; TRBD2 matches 11 bases. The CDR3 runs to 15 residues. With V trimmed by 0 bases and J by 6 bases, 1 base remained unmatched. Germline CDR1 and CDR2: SGDLS and YYNGEE. This CDR3 reads CASSVGGLAAGELFF. The DNA for the CDR3 is TGTGCCAGCAGCGTAGGGGGACTAGCGGCCGGGGAGCTGTTTTTT.

This chain connects TRBV5-3 to TRBJ2-1, with 9 bases fitting TRBD1. TRBV5-3 is treated as an ORF (open reading frame) with a function not yet certain. Trimming took 4 bases from V and 4 from J; bases not matched to a gene: 12. This CDR3 contains 17 residues. The CDR3 nucleotides are TGTGCCAGAAGCCGCGACAGTCCGGGACAGGGATACAATGAGCAGTTCTTC. Protein: CARSRDSPGQGYNEQFF.

V and J are TRBV18 and TRBJ2-7, with D tentatively TRBD1 (6 bases). Per germline, CDR1 KGHSH and CDR2 LQKENI. Trimming removed 1 base from V and 1 base from J, with 14 bases in between. The CDR3 length is 16 residues. The CDR3 protein is CASSPQVTGGSYEQYF. The CDR3 DNA reads TGTGCCAGCTCACCACAGGTGACAGGAGGATCCTACGAGCAGTACTTC.

The CDR3 DNA follows: TGTGCCAGTAGTATAGGACAGGGGGCATACAATGAGCAGTTCTTC. This translates into CASSIGQGAYNEQFF. The J gene is TRBJ2-1, the V gene TRBV19; 10 nucleotides align to TRBD1. The germline CDR1 and CDR2 sequences are LNHDA and SQIVND (reference sequence). The trim removed 1 base at V and 4 bases at J, leaving 1 base unmatched. The length of the CDR3 is 15 residues.